The source of this TCR beta chain is a study of blood T cell repertoires in COVID-19. Study-level background: Samples representing acute and convalescent COVID-19 were sourced from the United States, Italy and Spain. PBMCs, B-cell-depleted T cells, or T cells provided the cDNA or gDNA that made up the material.

Authors' analysis steps: Amplification of reference gene primers was used by the study to estimate nucleated cell counts. The method was immunoSEQ multiplex PCR; TCRdb's version includes in-frame clones alone and lacks a portion of them. From that table come the V and J calls and clone size; the DNA was used to work out D and trimming. The data show 140,000 or so clones, with roughly 79% seen just once and more than 1.5% held by the top ten. The CDR3 sequence is 14 residues long. Trimming removed 10 bases at V and 7 bases at J, with 22 bases between. Germline lookup yields CDR1 MDHEN and CDR2 SYDVKM.

The sequenced material came from peripheral blood. This receptor was obtained from a woman aged 55-70 years with acute or convalescent COVID-19. The chain couples TRBV28 to TRBJ1-2; no definite D call. The CDR3 region has the DNA TGTGCCACCCACATGGGTGCTCAAAGAGGTGGCTACACCTTC. It yields the protein CATHMGAQRGGYTF.